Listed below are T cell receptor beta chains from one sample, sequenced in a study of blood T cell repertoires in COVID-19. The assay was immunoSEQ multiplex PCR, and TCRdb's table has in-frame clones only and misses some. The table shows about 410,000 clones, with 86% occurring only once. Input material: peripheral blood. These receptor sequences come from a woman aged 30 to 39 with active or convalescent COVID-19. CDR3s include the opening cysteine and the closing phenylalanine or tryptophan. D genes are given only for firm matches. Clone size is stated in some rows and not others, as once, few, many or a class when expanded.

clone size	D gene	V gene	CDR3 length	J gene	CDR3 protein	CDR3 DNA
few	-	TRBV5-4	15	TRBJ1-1	CASSLVTAMNTEAFF	TGTGCCAGCAGCTTGGTGACAGCCATGAACACTGAAGCTTTCTTT
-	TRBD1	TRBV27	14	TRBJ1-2	CASSLQGGNYGYTF	TGTGCCAGCAGTTTGCAGGGGGGAAACTATGGCTACACCTTC
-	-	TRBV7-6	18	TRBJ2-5	CASSHRPPDRLHQETQYF	TGTGCCAGCAGTCACCGTCCCCCTGACAGGTTGCACCAAGAGACCCAGTACTTC
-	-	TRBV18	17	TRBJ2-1	CASSPPGERSSYNEQFF	TGTGCCAGCTCACCACCAGGGGAAAGGAGCTCCTACAATGAGCAGTTCTTC
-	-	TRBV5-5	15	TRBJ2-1	CASSLGQLATDEQFF	TGTGCCAGCAGCTTGGGTCAACTAGCCACGGATGAGCAGTTCTTC
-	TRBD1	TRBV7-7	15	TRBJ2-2	CASSLEGQGTGELFF	TGTGCCAGCAGCTTAGAGGGACAGGGAACCGGGGAGCTGTTTTTT
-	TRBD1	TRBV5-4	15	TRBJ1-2	CASSLWTGERGGYTF	TGTGCCAGCAGCCTATGGACAGGGGAGAGGGGTGGCTACACCTTC
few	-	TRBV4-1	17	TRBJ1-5	CASSQALNRDGNQPQHF	TGCGCCAGCAGCCAAGCCTTAAACAGGGACGGAAATCAGCCCCAGCATTTT
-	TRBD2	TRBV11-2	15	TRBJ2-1	CASSLEGTRFNEQFF	TGTGCCAGCAGCTTAGAGGGGACTAGATTCAATGAGCAGTTCTTC
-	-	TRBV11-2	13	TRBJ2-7	CASSLDGSYEQYF	TGTGCCAGCAGCTTAGACGGGTCCTACGAGCAGTACTTC
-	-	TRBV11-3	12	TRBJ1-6	CASSFPNSPLHF	TGTGCCAGCAGCTTTCCGAATTCACCCCTCCACTTT